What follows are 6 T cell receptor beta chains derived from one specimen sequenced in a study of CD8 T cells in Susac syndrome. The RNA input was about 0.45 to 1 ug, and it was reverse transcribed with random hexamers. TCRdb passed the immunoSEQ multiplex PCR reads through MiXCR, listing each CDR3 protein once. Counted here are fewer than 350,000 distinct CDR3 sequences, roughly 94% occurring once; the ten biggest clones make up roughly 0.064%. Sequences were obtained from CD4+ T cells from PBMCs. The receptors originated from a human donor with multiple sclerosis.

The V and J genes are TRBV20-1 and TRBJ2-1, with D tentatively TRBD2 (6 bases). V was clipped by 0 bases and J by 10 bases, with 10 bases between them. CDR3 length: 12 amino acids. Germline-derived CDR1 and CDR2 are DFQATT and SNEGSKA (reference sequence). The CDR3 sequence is CSARDIGLEQFF. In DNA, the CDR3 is TGCAGTGCTAGAGATATCGGACTAGAGCAGTTCTTC.

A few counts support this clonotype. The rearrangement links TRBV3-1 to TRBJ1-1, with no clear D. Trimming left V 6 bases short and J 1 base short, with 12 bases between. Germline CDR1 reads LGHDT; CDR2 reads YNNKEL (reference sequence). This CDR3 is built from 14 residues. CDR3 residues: CASSQEVGNTEAFF. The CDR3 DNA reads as TGTGCCAGCAGTCAGGAGGTTGGGAACACTGAAGCTTTCTTT.

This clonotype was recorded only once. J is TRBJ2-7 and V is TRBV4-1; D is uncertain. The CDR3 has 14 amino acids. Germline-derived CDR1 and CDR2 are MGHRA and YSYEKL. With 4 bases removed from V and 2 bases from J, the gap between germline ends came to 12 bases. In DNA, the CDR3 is TGCGCCAGCAGCCCCGAGCTAGGTCCCTACGAGCAGTACTTC. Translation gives CASSPELGPYEQYF.

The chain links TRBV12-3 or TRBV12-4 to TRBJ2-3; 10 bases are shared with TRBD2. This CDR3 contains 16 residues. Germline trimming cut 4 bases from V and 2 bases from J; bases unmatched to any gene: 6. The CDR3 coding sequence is TGTGCCAGCAGTTCGACTAGCGGGTTCACCACAGATACGCAGTATTTT. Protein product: CASSSTSGFTTDTQYF.

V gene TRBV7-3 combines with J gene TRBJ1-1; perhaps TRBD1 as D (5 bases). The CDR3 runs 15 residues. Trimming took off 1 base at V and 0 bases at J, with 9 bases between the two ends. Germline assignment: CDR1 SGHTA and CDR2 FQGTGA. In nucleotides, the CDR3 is TGTGCCAGCAGCTTAAGACAGACCATGAACACTGAAGCTTTCTTT. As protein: CASSLRQTMNTEAFF.

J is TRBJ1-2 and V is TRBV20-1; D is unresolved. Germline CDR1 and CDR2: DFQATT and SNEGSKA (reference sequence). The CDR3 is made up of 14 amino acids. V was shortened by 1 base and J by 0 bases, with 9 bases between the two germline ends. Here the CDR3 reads CSARAAGANYGYTF. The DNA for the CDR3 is TGCAGTGCTAGAGCTGCGGGAGCTAACTATGGCTACACCTTC.